The clone carrying this TCR beta chain showed up just a few times. The data are from a study of cytomegalovirus exposure and HLA in healthy donors. PCR employed 60 Vbeta and 13 Jbeta primers. Clones were sequenced by immunoSEQ multiplex PCR, and TCRdb holds only the in-frame ones, with some missing. The sample carries over 150,000 clones, 68% recorded once. Trimming left V 5 bases short and J 0 bases short, with 13 bases between. The CDR3 loop spans 15 amino acids. Germline V CDR1 and CDR2: MDHEN, SYDVKM. Sample: PBMCs. The chain joins TRBV28 to TRBJ1-1; possible D gene TRBD1, 5 bases. This receptor was obtained from a woman in her thirties or forties in good health and CMV-seropositive. The CDR3 reads CASSPPTAMNTEAFF. The CDR3 nucleotides are TGTGCCAGCAGTCCTCCGACAGCTATGAACACTGAAGCTTTCTTT. Full variable domain (rest looked up from reference TRBV28 and TRBJ1-1): DVKVTQSSRYLVKRTGEKVFLECVQDMDHENMFWYRQDPGLGLRLIYFSYDVKMKEKGDIPEGYSVSREKKERFSLILESASTNQTSMYLCASSPPTAMNTEAFFGQGTRLTVV.